This entry concerns a single T cell receptor beta chain. Its specific antigen is unknown. No clone much larger than this one lies a single base away; base qualities are absent. This sample stems from a study of blood T cell repertoires in COVID-19 (dated by TCRdb to the early 2020s). Describing the broader study: Samples covering the acute and convalescent phases of COVID-19 were provided by collaborators in the United States, Italy and Spain. The material from the prospective study consisted of cDNA or gDNA derived from T cells, B-cell-depleted T cells, or PBMCs. Subjects who had been exposed to COVID-19, were actively infected with it, or had recovered from it provided the deeply sampled blood TCRbeta repertoires that made up the dataset. The repertoires were made available in a free public database intended to serve as a resource for research on the immune response to SARS-CoV-2. The samples were drawn from the first 160 participants of the ongoing ImmuneRACE study and from more than 1,000 subjects provided by 6 global collaborators. Nearly every sample came with metadata listing a de-identified subject ID, COVID-19 status, age in years and sex. Where available, HLA class I and class II types were obtained from metadata supplied by the sample provider rather than from assay-based typing. Points the paper makes about the study in general: Clinical and demographic metadata were provided uncurated, with the amount varying by source and participant.

Samples from volunteer blood donors who had recovered from COVID-19 were contributed by a second Seattle source. Each collaborating institution followed its own protocols to collect whole blood in K2EDTA tubes. For TCRbeta analysis, collaborators shipped samples as frozen whole blood, isolated PBMCs, or DNA extracted from either of those sample types. CDR1 is given as SGHTA and CDR2 as FQGNSA, both from the germline V gene. Counted from cysteine to phenylalanine, this CDR3 has 14 amino acids. This entry keeps only the CDR3 DNA: 42 bases, framed from base 1. Trimming accounts for 1 base at V and 7 bases at J, while the number of junction bases matched to no gene is 4. The immunoSEQ Assay, a bias-controlled multiplex PCR, was used to amplify TCRbeta CDR3 regions from genomic DNA. The original methods were these. The number of nucleated cells in each sample was estimated from the amplification of reference gene primers within the assay. Sequence reads were collapsed and filtered to measure the absolute abundance of every unique TCRbeta CDR3 rearrangement. For each sample, productive Simpson clonality was calculated by taking the square root of Simpson's diversity index across productive rearrangements. In TCRdb, the immuneACCESS table is reduced to in-frame sequences with V and J assigned. These tables do not hold every clone; where another copy was compared, an unresolved V gene accounts for under half, and the others remain unexplained. V and J calls and clone size are as listed in that table; D and trimming were resolved from the DNA. Within this sample are 200,000 to 250,000 clones, with about 90% of them counted one time only. 9.5% to 15% of the sample rests with the top ten.

Source material: peripheral blood. This receptor chain uses TRBV7-2 and TRBJ1-1; a stretch of 9 junction bases matches TRBD1. The clonotype comes from a woman aged 18-29 years who had recovered from COVID-19. CDR3 region: CASSLDRGQGEAFF. The base sequence is TGTGCCAGCAGCTTAGACAGGGGGCAGGGTGAAGCTTTCTTT. Where the CDR3 stops, the reference TRBV7-2 and TRBJ1-1 genes take over; the full variable domain is GAGVSQSPSNKVTEKGKDVELRCDPISGHTALYWYRQSLGQGLEFLIYFQGNSAPDKSGLPSDRFSAERTGGSVSTLTIQRTQQEDSAVYLCASSLDRGQGEAFFGQGTRLTVV.